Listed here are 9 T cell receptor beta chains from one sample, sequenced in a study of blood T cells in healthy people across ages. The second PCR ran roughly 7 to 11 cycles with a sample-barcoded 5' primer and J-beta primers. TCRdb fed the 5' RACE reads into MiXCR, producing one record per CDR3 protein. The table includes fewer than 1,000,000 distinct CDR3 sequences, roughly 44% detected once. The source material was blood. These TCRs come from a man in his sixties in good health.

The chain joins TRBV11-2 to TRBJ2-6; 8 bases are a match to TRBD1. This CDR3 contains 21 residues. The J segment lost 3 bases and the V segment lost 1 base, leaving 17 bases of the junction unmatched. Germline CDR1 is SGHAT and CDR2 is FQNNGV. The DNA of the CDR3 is TGTGCCAGCAGCTTAGGCCCTAGGCAGGGGGCGAGTAGCTTTGGGGCCAACGTCCTGACTTTC. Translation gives CASSLGPRQGASSFGANVLTF.

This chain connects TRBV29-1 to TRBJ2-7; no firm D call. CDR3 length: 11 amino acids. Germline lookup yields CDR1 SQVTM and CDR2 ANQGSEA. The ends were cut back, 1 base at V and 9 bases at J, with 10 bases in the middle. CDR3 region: CSVEGAIGQYF. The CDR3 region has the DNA TGCAGCGTTGAAGGGGCTATTGGGCAGTACTTC.

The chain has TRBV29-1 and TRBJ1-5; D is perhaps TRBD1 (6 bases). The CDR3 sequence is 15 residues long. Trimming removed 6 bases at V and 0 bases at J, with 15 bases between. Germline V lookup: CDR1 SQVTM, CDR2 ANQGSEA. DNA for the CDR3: TGCAGCGTCGGCCTCGGACAGAATAGCAATCAGCCCCAGCATTTT. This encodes CSVGLGQNSNQPQHF.

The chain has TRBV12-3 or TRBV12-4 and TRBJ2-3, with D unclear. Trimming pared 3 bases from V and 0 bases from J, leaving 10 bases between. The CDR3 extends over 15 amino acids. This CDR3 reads CASSFEATSTDTQYF. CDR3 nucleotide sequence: TGTGCCAGCAGTTTTGAGGCCACTAGCACAGATACGCAGTATTTT.

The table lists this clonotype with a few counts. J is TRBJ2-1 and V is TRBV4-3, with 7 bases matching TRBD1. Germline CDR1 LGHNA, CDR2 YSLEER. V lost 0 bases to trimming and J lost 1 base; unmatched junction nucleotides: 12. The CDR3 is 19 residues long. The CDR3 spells CASSQDPPGGARSYNEQFF. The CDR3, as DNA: TGCGCCAGCAGCCAAGATCCCCCAGGGGGAGCGAGGTCCTACAATGAGCAGTTCTTC.

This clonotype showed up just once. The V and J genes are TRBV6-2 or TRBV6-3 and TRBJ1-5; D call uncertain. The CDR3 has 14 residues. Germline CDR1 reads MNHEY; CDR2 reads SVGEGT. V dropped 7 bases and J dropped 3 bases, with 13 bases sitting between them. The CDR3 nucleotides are TGTGCCAGCACTATGAAGAGGTCCAATCAGCCCCAGCATTTT. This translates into CASTMKRSNQPQHF.

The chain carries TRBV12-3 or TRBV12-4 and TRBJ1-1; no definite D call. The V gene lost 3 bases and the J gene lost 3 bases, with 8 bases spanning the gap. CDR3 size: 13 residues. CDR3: CASSFVWDTEAFF. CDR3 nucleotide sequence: TGTGCCAGCAGTTTCGTTTGGGACACTGAAGCTTTCTTT.

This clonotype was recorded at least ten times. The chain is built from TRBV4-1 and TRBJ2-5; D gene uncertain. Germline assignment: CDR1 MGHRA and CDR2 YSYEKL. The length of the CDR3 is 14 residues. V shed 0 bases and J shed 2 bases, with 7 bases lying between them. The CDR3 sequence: CASSQEVSQETQYF. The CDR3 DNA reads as TGCGCCAGCAGCCAAGAAGTTTCGCAAGAGACCCAGTACTTC.

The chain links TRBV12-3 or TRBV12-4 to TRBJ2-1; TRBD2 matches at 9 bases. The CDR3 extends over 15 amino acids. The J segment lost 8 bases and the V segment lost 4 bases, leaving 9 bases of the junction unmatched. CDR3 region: CASSSPGLAFYEQFF. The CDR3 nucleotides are TGTGCCAGCAGTTCGCCGGGACTAGCATTCTATGAGCAGTTCTTC.